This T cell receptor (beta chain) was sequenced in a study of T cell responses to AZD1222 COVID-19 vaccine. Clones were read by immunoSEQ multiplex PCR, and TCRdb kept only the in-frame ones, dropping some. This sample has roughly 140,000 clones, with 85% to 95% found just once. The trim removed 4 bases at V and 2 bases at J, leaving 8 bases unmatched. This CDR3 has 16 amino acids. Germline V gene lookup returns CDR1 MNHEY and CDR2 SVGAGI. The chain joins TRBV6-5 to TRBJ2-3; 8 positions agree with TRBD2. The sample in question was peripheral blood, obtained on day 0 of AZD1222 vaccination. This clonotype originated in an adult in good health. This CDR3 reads CASSSYSGGDTDTQYF. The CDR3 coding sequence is TGTGCCAGCAGTTCGTATTCGGGGGGGGACACAGATACGCAGTATTTT.